These 31 T cell receptor beta chains share one sample of origin, sequenced in a study of vaccination effects on CD4 cells after COVID-19. CD4+ T cells specific for antigen were expanded with viral peptide pools by the ViraFEST assay before sequencing. On roughly day 10 of culture, CD4+ T cells were separated out. The vaccine recipients had no prior SARS-CoV-2 infection, with negative nucleocapsid antibodies. These receptors' antigens are unknown. Sequencing was performed with immunoSEQ multiplex PCR; in TCRdb, only in-frame clones are kept and a portion is missing. The sample lists under 75,000 clones; about four fifths were seen once. Sequencing used CD4+ T cells from PBMCs cultured with SARS-CoV-2 spike peptides, obtained before COVID-19 vaccination. Receptors originate from a human donor who received a COVID-19 vaccine.

The rearrangement uses TRBV5-6 and TRBJ1-3; D is unclear. Germline CDR1 is SGHDT and CDR2 is YYEEEE. The CDR3 runs to 16 residues. The germline V and J ends were trimmed by 4 bases and 0 bases, with 14 bases remaining between them. Here the CDR3 DNA reads TGTGCCAGCAGCCCACCAGGTTCCCCCTCTGGAAACACCATATATTTT. Amino acid sequence: CASSPPGSPSGNTIYF.

This chain connects TRBV18 to TRBJ1-1, with TRBD1 identical over 7 bases. J gave up 1 base and V 1 base, and 0 bases lay outside the gene matches. The CDR3 extends over 14 amino acids. Germline loops: CDR1 KGHSH, CDR2 LQKENI. The DNA of the CDR3 is TGTGCCAGCTCACCACGACAGGGGAACACTGAAGCTTTCTTT. This codes for CASSPRQGNTEAFF. The variable domain in full, with the rest retrieved from reference TRBV18 and TRBJ1-1, is NAGVMQNPRHLVRRRGQEARLRCSPMKGHSHVYWYRQLPEEGLKFMVYLQKENIIDESGMPKERFSAEFPKEGPSILRIQQVVRGDSAAYFCASSPRQGNTEAFFGQGTRLTVV.

The CDR3 spells CASSQGYRGLAGELFF. CDR3 coding DNA: TGTGCCAGCAGCCAAGGATACAGGGGTTTAGCCGGGGAGCTGTTTTTT. The chain uses TRBV3-1 (or the pseudogene TRBV3-2) and TRBJ2-2, with 7 bases matching TRBD1. Unmatched junction bases numbered 8, after V lost 1 base and J lost 6 bases. The germline gives CDR1 LGHDT, CDR2 YNNKEL (reference sequence). The CDR3 is 16 residues long.

This clone was counted only a few times. The chain recombines TRBV7-2 with TRBJ2-1, with a tentative D call TRBD1 (5 bases). Trimming removed 4 bases at V and 4 bases at J, with 8 bases between. The CDR3 contains 13 residues. Germline loops: CDR1 SGHTA, CDR2 FQGNSA. The CDR3 DNA is TGTGCCAGCAGCTCCCGACAGTACAATGAGCAGTTCTTC. Protein product: CASSSRQYNEQFF.

The chain combines TRBV6-1 with TRBJ1-5; D is uncertain. V lost 3 bases and J 5 bases, leaving 2 bases between the germline ends. The CDR3 is 11 residues long. Germline loops: CDR1 MNHNS, CDR2 SASEGT. The CDR3 loop reads CASSDYQPQHF. The CDR3 coding sequence is TGTGCCAGCAGTGATTATCAGCCCCAGCATTTT.

The chain recombines TRBV6-5 with TRBJ1-1; D unclear. Trimming removed 7 bases from V and 4 bases from J, with 16 bases in between. Looked up from germline, CDR1 is MNHEY and CDR2 is SVGAGI. This CDR3 spans 14 amino acids. CDR3 DNA: TGTGCCAGCACTAAGGGCCTTGGGTCCACTGAAGCTTTCTTT. Encoded protein: CASTKGLGSTEAFF.

The chain couples TRBV29-1 to TRBJ1-1; 10 bases are shared with TRBD1. Trimming removed 6 bases from V and 6 bases from J; junction bases left unmatched: 7. Germline lookup yields CDR1 SQVTM and CDR2 ANQGSEA. The CDR3 is 13 residues long. CDR3 sequence (DNA): TGCAGCGTGGACAGGGGGAGAAGGTCTGAAGCTTTCTTT. This gives the protein CSVDRGRRSEAFF.

Only one count was recorded for this clone. This rearrangement joins TRBV19 to TRBJ2-1, with 7 positions matching TRBD1. V lost 3 bases to trimming and J lost 0 bases; unmatched junction nucleotides: 11. This CDR3 region has 18 residues. The germline V gene encodes CDR1 LNHDA and CDR2 SQIVND (reference sequence). For the CDR3, the DNA is TGTGCCAGTAGTATTTTTGAGGACAGGACGAGCTCCTACAATGAGCAGTTCTTC. Translation: CASSIFEDRTSSYNEQFF.

The chain joins TRBV5-1 to TRBJ1-2, with 9 bases that match TRBD1. Unmatched junction bases numbered 3, after V lost 2 bases and J lost 4 bases. The CDR3 loop spans 14 amino acids. Per germline, CDR1 SGHRS and CDR2 YFSETQ. CDR3 region: CASSFDRGSYGYTF. The CDR3 DNA reads TGCGCCAGCAGCTTTGACAGGGGGTCCTATGGCTACACCTTC.

This chain links TRBV19 with TRBJ2-2; tentative D call: TRBD2 (6 bases). V lost 4 bases and J lost 4, with 19 bases in between. From germline, CDR1 is LNHDA and CDR2 SQIVND (reference sequence). CDR3 length equals 17 residues. CDR3 sequence: CASSRAGTLQGTGELFF. In nucleotides, the CDR3 is TGTGCCAGTAGTAGGGCGGGGACCCTTCAGGGCACCGGGGAGCTGTTTTTT.

The rearrangement joins TRBV4-3 to TRBJ2-5; D might be TRBD1 (7 bases). Germline V gives CDR1 LGHNA, CDR2 YSLEER. The CDR3 is 14 residues long. V was clipped by 3 bases and J by 5 bases, with 13 bases between them. CDR3 in amino acids: CASSQIQGRETQYF. In DNA, the CDR3 is TGCGCCAGCAGCCAGATACAGGGGAGGGAGACCCAGTACTTC.

The chain couples TRBV27 to TRBJ1-2; TRBD1 aligns across 10 bases. The CDR3 spans 16 residues. With 6 bases clipped from V and 8 bases from J, the junction kept 15 bases outside the gene matches. CDR1 is MNHEY and CDR2 is SMNVEV in the germline V gene (reference sequence). The CDR3 DNA reads as TGTGCCAGCAGGTCAACGGAGACAGGGGGCACGGAGGGCTACACCTTC. This codes for CASRSTETGGTEGYTF.

The genes are TRBV2 and TRBJ1-1; a possible D gene is TRBD1 (6 bases). This CDR3 is 14 amino acids long. Germline values: CDR1 SNHLY, CDR2 FYNNEI. Trimming pared 7 bases from V and 2 bases from J, leaving 14 bases between. The CDR3 nucleotides are TGTGCCAGCACTCCGAGGGGGGGAAACACTGAAGCTTTCTTT. Translated, it gives CASTPRGGNTEAFF.

The chain carries TRBV7-8 and TRBJ1-5, with D uncertain. The CDR3 covers 14 residues. V lost 5 bases and J 3 bases, leaving 11 bases between the germline ends. CDR1 and CDR2 from the germline V gene are SGHVS and FQNEAQ. The CDR3 DNA reads TGTGCCAGCAGCCCCAGTCGGGTCAATCAGCCCCAGCATTTT. Its protein is CASSPSRVNQPQHF.

The chain carries TRBV5-5 and TRBJ2-7; D is possibly TRBD1 or TRBD2 (6 bases each). V lost 1 base to trimming and J lost 5 bases, with 13 bases between them. Germline CDR1 SGHKS, CDR2 YYEKEE (reference sequence). This CDR3 contains 14 residues. The chain's CDR3 is CASSLMGGGHEQYV. The CDR3 DNA reads TGTGCCAGCAGCTTGATGGGGGGCGGCCACGAGCAGTACGTC.

This clone has just a few counts. The V gene is TRBV7-2, the J gene TRBJ1-5; no clear D. Trimming cost V 1 base and J 6 bases, with 13 bases left between them. Per the germline V gene, CDR1 is SGHTA and CDR2 is FQGNSA. The CDR3 sequence is 15 residues long. The CDR3 sequence: CASSLVSSGGQPQHF. For the CDR3, the DNA is TGTGCCAGCAGCTTAGTTTCCAGCGGCGGTCAGCCCCAGCATTTT.

The chain employs TRBV5-4 and TRBJ1-2; tentatively, D is TRBD1 (6 bases). V was cut by 4 bases and J by 6 bases, with 10 bases left in between. The CDR3 has 12 residues. Germline V gives CDR1 SGHNT, CDR2 YYREEE (reference sequence). The CDR3 loop reads CASSRQDDGYTF. The CDR3 DNA reads as TGTGCCAGCAGCAGACAGGACGATGGCTACACCTTC.

The chain links TRBV4-1 to TRBJ1-2, with 10 bases lining up with TRBD1. The ends lost 2 bases at V and 7 bases at J; junction bases unmatched: 10. CDR3 length equals 16 residues. Per the germline V gene, CDR1 is MGHRA and CDR2 is YSYEKL. The CDR3 DNA follows: TGCGCCAGCAGCCAATCCGGGACAGGGGACATAAGTGGCTACACCTTC. Translated, it gives CASSQSGTGDISGYTF.

The CDR3 nucleotides read TGTGCCAGCAGTCGCACTTTGGGACAGTCTGGGGCCAACGTCCTGACTTTC. Translating gives CASSRTLGQSGANVLTF. The chain links TRBV6-6 to TRBJ2-6, with 7 nucleotides matching TRBD1. J gave up 1 base and V 5 bases, and 8 bases lay outside the gene matches. Germline CDR1 is MNHNY and CDR2 is SVGAGI (reference sequence). CDR3 length equals 17 residues.

The chain has TRBV14 and TRBJ1-3; TRBD1 aligns across 7 bases. The CDR3 extends over 13 amino acids. CDR1 is SGHDN and CDR2 is FVKESK in the germline V gene. V lost 5 bases and J lost 5; bases outside the gene matches: 3. The CDR3 spells CASSRDSRNTIYF. As DNA, the CDR3 is TGTGCCAGCAGCAGGGACAGCAGAAACACCATATATTTT.

This clone appeared a few times. The chain combines TRBV28 with TRBJ2-5, with TRBD2 matching 10 bases. This CDR3 has 14 residues. J gave up 5 bases and V 6 bases, and 6 bases lay outside the gene matches. Looked up from germline, CDR1 is MDHEN and CDR2 is SYDVKM. The CDR3 sequence: CASRAAGGRETQYF. The CDR3 DNA follows: TGTGCCAGCAGGGCAGCGGGGGGGAGGGAGACCCAGTACTTC.

This clone showed up just a few times. J is TRBJ2-2 and V is TRBV24-1, with unresolved D. Germline-derived CDR1 and CDR2 are KGHDR and SFDVKD. This CDR3 is built from 17 residues. V lost 4 bases and J 0 bases, leaving 14 bases between the germline ends. CDR3 amino acids: CATSDPGRTANTGELFF. In DNA form, the CDR3 reads TGTGCCACCAGTGACCCCGGACGGACCGCGAACACCGGGGAGCTGTTTTTT.

The rearrangement uses TRBV5-1 and TRBJ2-7; no definite D call. The germline V and J ends were trimmed by 0 bases and 5 bases, with 9 bases remaining between them. The CDR3 loop spans 13 amino acids. CDR1 is SGHRS and CDR2 is YFSETQ in the germline V gene. This CDR3 reads CASSLGTGDEQYV. In DNA form, the CDR3 reads TGCGCCAGCAGCTTGGGGACCGGAGACGAGCAGTACGTC.

The chain links TRBV11-2 to TRBJ2-2, with D perhaps TRBD2 (6 bases). This CDR3 is 15 amino acids long. Germline lookup yields CDR1 SGHAT and CDR2 FQNNGV. V was trimmed by 6 bases and J by 1 base, leaving 12 bases between them. DNA for the CDR3: TGTGCCAGCAGTCCAAGTAGCGGGAACACCGGGGAGCTGTTTTTT. Translation gives CASSPSSGNTGELFF.

In its sample, this clone was seen once. The V and J genes are TRBV2 and TRBJ2-7; D unresolved. V was cut by 2 bases and J by 3 bases, with 11 bases left in between. CDR3 size: 14 residues. Germline CDR1 is SNHLY and CDR2 is FYNNEI. The CDR3, as DNA: TGTGCCAGCAGTGAAAACGGAATTGGCTACGAGCAGTACGTC. It specifies CASSENGIGYEQYV.

V gene TRBV5-1 combines with J gene TRBJ2-3; 7 bases line up with TRBD1. The trim removed 3 bases at V and 2 bases at J, leaving 12 bases unmatched. CDR1 is SGHRS, CDR2 YFSETQ, per germline. The CDR3 has 17 amino acids. The DNA of the CDR3 is TGCGCCAGCAGCTCCCACCTACAGGGGTCACTCACAGATACGCAGTATTTT. Amino acids: CASSSHLQGSLTDTQYF.

Written as DNA, the CDR3 is TGTGCCAGCAGATCACCAGGGGGTAACTATGGCTACACCTTC. Its translation: CASRSPGGNYGYTF. V gene TRBV6-5 combines with J gene TRBJ1-2; 7 bases align to TRBD1. Germline loops: CDR1 MNHEY, CDR2 SVGAGI. J lost 1 base, V lost 6 bases, and 5 bases had no gene match. The length of the CDR3 is 14 residues.

CDR3 nucleotide sequence: TGTGCCATCAGTGATGGGACGACTGGAAACACCATATATTTT. Protein: CAISDGTTGNTIYF. The J gene is TRBJ1-3, the V gene TRBV10-3; D possibly corresponds to TRBD1 (5 bases). The CDR3 is made up of 14 amino acids. The germline V gene has CDR1 ENHRY and CDR2 SYGVKD. The germline V and J ends were trimmed by 3 bases and 2 bases, with 8 bases remaining between them.

This clone has just one count. V usage is TRBV4-3 and J usage is TRBJ1-2, with D perhaps matching TRBD1 (5 bases). The CDR3 loop spans 16 amino acids. The V gene's germline CDR1 is LGHNA and CDR2 YSLEER. Deletions cut 0 bases from V and 0 bases from J, with 11 bases between. CDR3: CASSQDPSTANYGYTF. The CDR3 DNA follows: TGCGCCAGCAGCCAAGACCCCTCGACAGCTAACTATGGCTACACCTTC.

The chain links TRBV24-1 to TRBJ1-5; 10 bases map to TRBD1. The CDR3 runs to 15 residues. V lost 2 bases, J lost 9 bases, and 6 bases stayed unmatched. Per germline, CDR1 KGHDR and CDR2 SFDVKD. CDR3 DNA sequence: TGTGCCACCAGTGATTCGACAGGGGGCCGGTGGCCCCAGCATTTT. Translating it yields CATSDSTGGRWPQHF.

The chain carries TRBV5-8 and TRBJ2-3; maybe TRBD2 (7 bases). CDR1 is SGHTS and CDR2 is YDEGEE in the germline V gene. The CDR3 contains 19 residues. Deletions cut 7 bases from V and 0 bases from J, with 27 bases between. The CDR3 loop is CASPVIYGGGDPSTDTQYF. The CDR3 DNA follows: TGTGCCAGCCCTGTTATATACGGCGGGGGCGATCCTAGCACAGATACGCAGTATTTT.